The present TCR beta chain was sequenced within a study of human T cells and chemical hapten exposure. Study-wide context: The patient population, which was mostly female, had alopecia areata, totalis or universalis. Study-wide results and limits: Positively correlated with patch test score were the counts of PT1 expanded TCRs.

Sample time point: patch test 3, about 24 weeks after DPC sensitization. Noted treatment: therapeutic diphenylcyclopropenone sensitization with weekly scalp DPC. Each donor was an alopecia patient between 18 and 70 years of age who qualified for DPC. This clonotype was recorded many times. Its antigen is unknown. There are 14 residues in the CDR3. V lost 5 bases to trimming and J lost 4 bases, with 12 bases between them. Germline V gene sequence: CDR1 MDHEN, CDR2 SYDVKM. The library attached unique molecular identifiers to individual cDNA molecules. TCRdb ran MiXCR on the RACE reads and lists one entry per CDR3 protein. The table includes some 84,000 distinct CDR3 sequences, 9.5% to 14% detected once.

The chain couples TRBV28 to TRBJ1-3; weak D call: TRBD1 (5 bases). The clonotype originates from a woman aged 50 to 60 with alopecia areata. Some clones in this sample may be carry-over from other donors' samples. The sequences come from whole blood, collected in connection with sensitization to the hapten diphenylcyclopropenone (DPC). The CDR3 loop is CASSPGGAGNTIYF. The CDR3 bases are TGTGCCAGCAGTCCCGGAGGGGCCGGAAACACCATATATTTT.